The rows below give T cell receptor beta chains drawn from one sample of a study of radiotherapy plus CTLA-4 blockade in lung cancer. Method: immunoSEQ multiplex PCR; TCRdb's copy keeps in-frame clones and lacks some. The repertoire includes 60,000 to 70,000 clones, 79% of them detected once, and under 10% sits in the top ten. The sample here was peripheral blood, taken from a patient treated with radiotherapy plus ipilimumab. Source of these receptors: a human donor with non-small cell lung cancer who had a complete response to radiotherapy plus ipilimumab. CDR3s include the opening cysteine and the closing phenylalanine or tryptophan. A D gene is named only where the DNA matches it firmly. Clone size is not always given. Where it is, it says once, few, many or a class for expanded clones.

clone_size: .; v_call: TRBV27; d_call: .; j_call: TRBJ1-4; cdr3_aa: CASTSTSRAGNEKLFF; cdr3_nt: TGTGCCAGCACCTCGACTAGCCGGGCAGGGAATGAAAAACTGTTTTTT
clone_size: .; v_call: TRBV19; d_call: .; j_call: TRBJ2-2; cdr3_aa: CASRKISHTGELFF; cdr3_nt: TGTGCCAGTCGGAAAATCAGCCACACCGGGGAGCTGTTTTTT
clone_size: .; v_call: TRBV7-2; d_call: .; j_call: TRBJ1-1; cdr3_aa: CASSYRVRTEAFF; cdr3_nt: TGTGCCAGCAGCTACAGGGTACGGACTGAAGCTTTCTTT
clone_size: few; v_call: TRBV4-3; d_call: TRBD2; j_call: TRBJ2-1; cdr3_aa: CASSQDLPSGRRYEQFF; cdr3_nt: TGCGCCAGCAGCCAAGATCTCCCTAGCGGGAGGAGGTATGAGCAGTTCTTC
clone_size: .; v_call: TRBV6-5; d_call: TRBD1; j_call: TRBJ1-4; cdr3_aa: CASREWTGGLEKLFF; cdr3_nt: TGTGCCAGCAGGGAATGGACAGGGGGCCTTGAAAAACTGTTTTTT
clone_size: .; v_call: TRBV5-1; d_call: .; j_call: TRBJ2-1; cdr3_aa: CASSSGTGLYNEQFF; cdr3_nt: TGCGCCAGCAGCTCCGGGACTGGGCTGTACAATGAGCAGTTCTTC
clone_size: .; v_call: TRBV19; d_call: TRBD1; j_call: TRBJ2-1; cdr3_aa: CASSTGGRHNNEQFF; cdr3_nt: TGTGCCAGTAGTACAGGGGGACGACATAACAATGAGCAGTTCTTC
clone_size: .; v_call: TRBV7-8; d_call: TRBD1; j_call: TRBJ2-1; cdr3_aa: CASSPGTGGIREFF; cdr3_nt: TGTGCCAGCAGCCCCGGGACAGGGGGGATTCGTGAGTTCTTC
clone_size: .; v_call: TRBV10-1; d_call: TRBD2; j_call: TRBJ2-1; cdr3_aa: CASSQGLAGGEQFF; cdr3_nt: TGCGCCAGCAGCCAGGGACTAGCGGGAGGGGAGCAGTTCTTC
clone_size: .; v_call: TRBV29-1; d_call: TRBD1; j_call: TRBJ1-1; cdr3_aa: CSVDRAGGTEAFF; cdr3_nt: TGCAGCGTTGATAGGGCAGGGGGGACTGAAGCTTTCTTT
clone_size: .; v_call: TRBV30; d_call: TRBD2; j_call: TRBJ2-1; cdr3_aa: CAWNGLAAYNEQFF; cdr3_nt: TGTGCCTGGAACGGACTAGCGGCTTACAATGAGCAGTTCTTC
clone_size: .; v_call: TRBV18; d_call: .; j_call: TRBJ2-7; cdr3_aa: CASSPRTDEQYF; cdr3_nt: TGTGCCAGCTCACCGCGGACTGACGAGCAGTACTTC
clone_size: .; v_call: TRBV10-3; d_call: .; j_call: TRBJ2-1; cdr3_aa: CAISEMGGINNEQFF; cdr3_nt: TGTGCCATCAGTGAGATGGGGGGCATTAACAATGAGCAGTTCTTC
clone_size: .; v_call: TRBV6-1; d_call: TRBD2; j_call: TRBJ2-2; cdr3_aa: CASSEIAGTGELFF; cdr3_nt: TGTGCCAGCAGTGAGATAGCGGGTACCGGGGAGCTGTTTTTT